Each of the 30 T cell receptor beta chains below was sequenced from the same sample in a study of T cells in Graves' hyperthyroidism and ophthalmopathy. Authors of the study amplified TCR beta CDR3 regions from RNA transcripts. The HTBI primer set drove a first-round RT-PCR of the TCR CDR3. Each CDR3 protein is one row after TCRdb ran MiXCR on the multiplex PCR reads. The sample contains approximately 700,000 distinct CDR3 sequences, about 45% of which appear only once. The sequencing sample was made of peripheral blood or thyroid tissue (not recorded which). Receptors originate from an adult man with Graves' disease, either hyperthyroidism or ophthalmopathy (not recorded which).

The CDR3 DNA follows: TGTGCCAGCAGTGAAGCGAGAGGACACTTGAACACTGAAGCTTTCTTT. It yields the protein CASSEARGHLNTEAFF. This chain uses TRBV2 with TRBJ1-1, with D perhaps TRBD1 (5 bases). This CDR3 spans 16 amino acids. Germline CDR1 SNHLY, CDR2 FYNNEI. The V and J ends lost 0 bases and 0 bases respectively, with 11 bases between them.

Notes on this clonotype: A read error is possible here, since a much larger clone lies one base away. The chain is built from TRBV29-1 and TRBJ2-7; D not certain. CDR3 length equals 12 residues. CDR1 and CDR2 from the germline V gene are SQVTM and ANQGSEA. The ends were cut back, 7 bases at V and 0 bases at J, with 10 bases in the middle. The CDR3 protein is CSADELSYEQYF. DNA of the CDR3: TGCAGCGCCGACGAGCTCTCCTACGAGCAGTACTTC.

This chain joins TRBV10-3 and TRBJ1-2, with D possibly being TRBD1 (6 bases). The germline gives CDR1 ENHRY, CDR2 SYGVKD. This CDR3 is built from 11 residues. The V end lost 7 bases, the J end lost 7 bases, and 10 bases lay between the germline ends. CDR3 loop: CAINGDIGYTF. CDR3 coding DNA: TGTGCCATCAATGGGGACATTGGCTACACCTTC.

This clonotype has more than one count but fewer than ten. The chain has TRBV7-9 and TRBJ2-5; D not resolved. CDR3 length equals 14 residues. Trimming removed 5 bases from V and 5 bases from J, with 15 bases in between. Germline V CDR1 and CDR2: SEHNR, FQNEAQ (reference sequence). CDR3 nucleotides: TGTGCCAGCAGCCAAGGCACCGTCGTGGAGACCCAGTACTTC. Translation gives CASSQGTVVETQYF.

This sequence joins TRBV20-1 and TRBJ2-5, with 16 positions matching TRBD2. Losses at the gene ends were 6 bases for V and 5 bases for J; bases not matched to a gene: 9. This CDR3 is 16 amino acids long. The V gene's germline CDR1 is DFQATT and CDR2 SNEGSKA (reference sequence). The CDR3 nucleotides read TGCAGTGCCGGATTGGGACTAGCGGGGGGGCGGGAGACCCAGTACTTC. Translated: CSAGLGLAGGRETQYF.

This clonotype has a handful of counts. V is TRBV2 and J is TRBJ1-1; D unresolved. The CDR3 spans 16 residues. Between the trimmed V and J ends, which lost 2 bases and 1 base, there was a span of 14 bases. Germline V gene sequence: CDR1 SNHLY, CDR2 FYNNEI. CDR3 amino acids: CASSEFVGQQNTEAFF. The CDR3 DNA sequence: TGTGCCAGCAGTGAATTTGTAGGGCAGCAGAACACTGAAGCTTTCTTT.

Worth noting for this clonotype: This may be a read error, as it is one base from a much larger clone. The CDR3 DNA sequence: TGTGCCATCGCCGAACTAGACTACGAGCAGTACTTC. As protein: CAIAELDYEQYF. The gene calls are TRBV10-3 and TRBJ2-7; a weak D match, TRBD2 (5 bases). The CDR3 is made up of 12 amino acids. The germline CDR1 and CDR2 sequences are ENHRY and SYGVKD. V dropped 8 bases and J dropped 3 bases, with 11 bases sitting between them.

In this sample, this clonotype turned up many times. The gene calls are TRBV25-1 and TRBJ1-1; 7 bases match TRBD1. Trimming cost V 0 bases and J 7 bases; bases outside gene matches: 5. The CDR3 covers 14 residues. The germline CDR1 and CDR2 sequences are MGHDK and SYGVNS. As DNA, the CDR3 is TGTGCCAGCAGTGAATATGGCAGGGGGAGTGAAGCTTTCTTT. Protein product: CASSEYGRGSEAFF.

The chain couples TRBV20-1 to TRBJ2-5, with 8 nucleotides matching TRBD1. V was clipped by 0 bases and J by 5 bases; unmatched bases: 5. The CDR3 consists of 14 residues. Germline V gene data show CDR1 as DFQATT and CDR2 as SNEGSKA (reference sequence). CDR3 nucleotide sequence: TGCAGTGCTAGAGATGCAACAGGGGGGGAGACCCAGTACTTC. Translating gives CSARDATGGETQYF.

Note on this clonotype: The junction shows a germline mismatch at one end, possibly a read error. This chain links TRBV12-3 or TRBV12-4 with TRBJ2-7; no reliable D call. This CDR3 is 14 amino acids long. In DNA form, the CDR3 reads TGTGCCAACAGTTTGCTGGAGTCGGCCTACGAGCAGTACTTC. It encodes CANSLLESAYEQYF.

In this sample, this clonotype turned up many times. The chain links TRBV24-1 to TRBJ1-1; D is possibly TRBD1 (5 bases). The CDR3 runs 15 residues. Trimming removed 3 bases from V and 0 bases from J, with 10 bases in between. The germline V gene encodes CDR1 KGHDR and CDR2 SFDVKD. The CDR3 DNA reads TGTGCCACCAGTGATAAGGGGTCGATGAACACTGAAGCTTTCTTT. Amino acid sequence: CATSDKGSMNTEAFF.

Of note for this clonotype: This sequence may be a read error, since a much larger clone differs from it by one base. The genes are TRBV7-8 and TRBJ1-5; D perhaps matches TRBD1 (6 bases). V was pared by 3 bases and J by 2 bases, with 17 bases between. Germline loops: CDR1 SGHVS, CDR2 FQNEAQ. CDR3 length: 17 amino acids. The CDR3, as DNA: TGTGCCAGCAGCTTTGGTGGGACACGCTATCGCAATCAGCCCCAGCATTTT. This sequence encodes CASSFGGTRYRNQPQHF.

Only a few counts were recorded for this clonotype. The V call is TRBV6-6, the J call TRBJ1-2; D is perhaps TRBD1 (5 bases). This CDR3 has 12 amino acids. Germline-derived CDR1 and CDR2 are MNHNY and SVGAGI (reference sequence). The ends were cut back, 8 bases at V and 5 bases at J, with 12 bases in the middle. The CDR3 DNA reads TGTGCCAGCCTAAACGGGGGATATGGCTACACCTTC. Protein product: CASLNGGYGYTF.

At least ten counts were recorded for this clonotype. The chain uses TRBV7-2 and TRBJ2-5, with TRBD2 as a possible D gene (6 bases). Germline CDR1 and CDR2: SGHTA and FQGNSA. The length of the CDR3 is 14 residues. Trimming took off 5 bases at V and 1 base at J, with 11 bases between the two ends. The CDR3 region is CASSAVAVQETQYF. CDR3 DNA sequence: TGTGCCAGCAGCGCTGTAGCGGTCCAAGAGACCCAGTACTTC.

This clonotype was detected ten times or more. The V gene is TRBV4-2, the J gene TRBJ1-5; D gene uncertain. Germline assignment: CDR1 LGHNA and CDR2 YNFKEQ. The CDR3 extends over 15 amino acids. Trimming left V 0 bases short and J 0 bases short, with 6 bases between. This CDR3 is CASSQETYSNQPQHF. CDR3 sequence (DNA): TGTGCCAGCAGCCAAGAGACTTATAGCAATCAGCCCCAGCATTTT.

V gene TRBV12-3 or TRBV12-4 combines with J gene TRBJ2-2, with a tentative D call TRBD2 (5 bases). The CDR3 covers 16 residues. The V end lost 3 bases, the J end lost 7 bases, and 18 bases lay between the germline ends. CDR3 region: CASSFEVPGLGGELFF. CDR3 bases: TGTGCCAGCAGTTTCGAGGTTCCGGGGTTGGGCGGGGAGCTGTTTTTT.

This chain connects TRBV7-2 to TRBJ1-2; 8 nucleotides line up with TRBD1. Trimming removed 8 bases from V and 3 bases from J; junction bases left unmatched: 11. The CDR3 has 15 amino acids. The germline V gene encodes CDR1 SGHTA and CDR2 FQGNSA. CDR3 DNA: TGTGCCAGCCGGGACAGGATCGATGGTGACTATGGCTACACCTTC. Translation: CASRDRIDGDYGYTF.

This clonotype was detected once. Just one base apart from a much larger clone, this may be a read error. The chain is built from TRBV29-1 and TRBJ1-3, with D uncertain. This CDR3 has 11 amino acids. CDR1 SQVTM and CDR2 ANQGSEA come from the germline V gene. The ends were cut back, 6 bases at V and 4 bases at J, with 7 bases in the middle. CDR3 sequence reads: CSVTLGNTIYF. The DNA for the CDR3 is TGCAGCGTGACGTTGGGAAACACCATATATTTT. Drawing the rest from reference TRBV29-1 and TRBJ1-3, the complete variable domain is SAVISQKPSRDICQRGTSLTIQCQVDSQVTMMFWYRQQPGQSLTLIATANQGSEATYESGFVIDKFPISRPNLTFSTLTVSNMSPEDSSIYLCSVTLGNTIYFGEGSWLTVV.

Details on this clonotype: A read error may explain this, as a much larger clone is one base away. The chain couples TRBV7-3 to TRBJ1-1; D remains unclear. V was shortened by 6 bases and J by 1 base, with 9 bases between the two germline ends. Germline V lookup: CDR1 SGHTA, CDR2 FQGTGA. The CDR3 sequence is 13 residues long. The CDR3 nucleotides read TGTGCCAGCAGGGCGCGGACGAACACTGAAGCTTTCTTT. Translated: CASRARTNTEAFF.

This clonotype was seen a handful of times. The chain uses TRBV20-1 and TRBJ1-3; 8 nucleotides align to TRBD1. CDR3 length equals 15 residues. The germline V gene encodes CDR1 DFQATT and CDR2 SNEGSKA (reference sequence). The V segment lost 5 bases and the J segment 2 bases; nucleotides outside the gene matches: 8. The CDR3 sequence: CSAADRGPTGNTIYF. The CDR3 bases are TGCAGTGCTGCTGACAGGGGACCCACTGGAAACACCATATATTTT.

CDR3 amino acids: CAWWGLRRPTEAFF. The CDR3 bases are TGTGCCTGGTGGGGGTTGAGGCGCCCCACTGAAGCTTTCTTT. The rearrangement links TRBV5-4 to TRBJ1-1; D may be TRBD1 (5 bases). This CDR3 region has 14 residues. Deletions cut 10 bases from V and 4 bases from J, with 20 bases between. Germline CDR1 reads SGHNT; CDR2 reads YYREEE (reference sequence).

V and J are TRBV2 and TRBJ1-2; 10 bases are a match to TRBD1. This CDR3 comprises 15 residues. In germline, CDR1 is SNHLY, CDR2 FYNNEI. Trimming cost V 8 bases and J 6 bases; bases outside gene matches: 12. The CDR3 DNA reads TGTGCCAGCCGGGACAGGGGCGCGCGTGTCCATGGCTACACCTTC. It codes for CASRDRGARVHGYTF.

The chain carries TRBV11-2 and TRBJ1-5, with D uncertain. Trimming pared 8 bases from V and 6 bases from J, leaving 14 bases between. Germline values: CDR1 SGHAT, CDR2 FQNNGV. CDR3 length: 13 amino acids. The CDR3 protein is CASVSWPGQPQHF. CDR3 sequence (DNA): TGTGCCAGCGTCTCGTGGCCCGGTCAGCCCCAGCATTTT.

Comments on this clonotype: A much bigger clone sits one base away, suggesting this may be a read error. The chain recombines TRBV29-1 with TRBJ1-1; no reliable D call. This CDR3 comprises 12 residues. Per the germline V gene, CDR1 is SQVTM and CDR2 is ANQGSEA. The V end was cut by 5 bases, the J end by 4 bases, with 11 bases between. The CDR3 region is CSVKGESTEAFF. Written as DNA, the CDR3 is TGCAGCGTTAAAGGTGAGTCCACTGAAGCTTTCTTT.

This clonotype occurred once. The rearrangement links TRBV29-1 to TRBJ1-6; D might be TRBD1 (6 bases). CDR1 and CDR2 from the germline V gene are SQVTM and ANQGSEA. V lost 8 bases and J lost 7, with 12 bases in between. This CDR3 comprises 12 residues. The CDR3 sequence: CSRGGENSPLHF. CDR3 coding DNA: TGCAGCCGAGGGGGAGAGAATTCACCCCTCCACTTT.

This clonotype was counted many times. The V gene is TRBV15, the J gene TRBJ2-6, with a weak D call TRBD2 (7 bases). The V gene lost 4 bases and the J gene lost 1 base, with 17 bases spanning the gap. The CDR3 contains 18 residues. Germline V gene sequence: CDR1 LNHNV, CDR2 YYDKDF (reference sequence). The CDR3, as DNA: TGTGCCACCAGCACCCGAGGCGGGGGCTGGTCTGGGGCCAACGTCCTGACTTTC. Its translation is CATSTRGGGWSGANVLTF.

This clonotype showed up just a few times. The chain is built from TRBV7-9 and TRBJ2-6; possibly TRBD2 for D (6 bases). This CDR3 has 20 amino acids. Trimming took 4 bases from V and 0 from J, leaving 22 bases between them. Germline CDR1 and CDR2: SEHNR and FQNEAQ (reference sequence). The CDR3 DNA follows: TGTGCCAGCAGCTCGCTTGTATCGGGGCTGACTAGCTCTGGGGCCAACGTCCTGACTTTC. This gives the protein CASSSLVSGLTSSGANVLTF.

This clonotype was seen a few times. The rearrangement uses TRBV12-3 or TRBV12-4 and TRBJ2-2, with 7 nucleotides matching TRBD2. V was pared by 6 bases and J by 2 bases, with 3 bases of the junction left unmatched. The CDR3 runs to 14 residues. The CDR3 bases are TGTGCCAGCAGCTGGGGACTAAACACCGGGGAGCTGTTTTTT. It codes for CASSWGLNTGELFF.

On this clonotype itself: A read error is possible here, since a much larger clone lies one base away. CDR3 region: CAISERLLFYEQYF. In DNA, the CDR3 is TGTGCCATCAGTGAGAGGTTATTGTTCTACGAGCAGTACTTC. The chain carries TRBV10-3 and TRBJ2-7; D not certain. CDR1 is ENHRY and CDR2 is SYGVKD in the germline V gene. Trimming took 2 bases from V and 3 from J, leaving 11 bases between them. The CDR3 length is 14 residues.

The V call is TRBV7-2, the J call TRBJ2-2, with 9 bases matching TRBD1. The CDR3 has 17 residues. Germline lookup yields CDR1 SGHTA and CDR2 FQGNSA. V was pared by 5 bases and J by 3 bases, with 10 bases of the junction left unmatched. This CDR3 reads CASSPHDRDRDTGELFF. CDR3 nucleotides: TGTGCCAGCAGCCCACACGACCGGGACAGGGACACCGGGGAGCTGTTTTTT.